The 28 T cell receptor beta chains listed next were all sequenced from one sample in a study of T cell responses to AZD1222 COVID-19 vaccine. Sequencing was performed with immunoSEQ multiplex PCR; in TCRdb, only in-frame clones are kept and a portion is missing. The top ten clones hold more than 4.5% of a sample with over 85,000 clones, approximately 86% of them seen once. Sequenced material: peripheral blood, taken on day 0 of AZD1222 vaccination. The receptors were gathered from an adult in good health.

The rearrangement uses TRBV15 and TRBJ2-1; the match to TRBD1 covers 7 bases. The CDR3 extends over 14 amino acids. Unmatched junction bases numbered 5, after V lost 5 bases and J lost 4 bases. The germline V gene encodes CDR1 LNHNV and CDR2 YYDKDF (reference sequence). CDR3 coding DNA: TGTGCCACCAGCGGCCCGGGACAGTACAATGAGCAGTTCTTC. Its protein is CATSGPGQYNEQFF. Variable domain in full (rest from reference TRBV15 and TRBJ2-1): DAMVIQNPRYQVTQFGKPVTLSCSQTLNHNVMYWYQQKSSQAPKLLFHYYDKDFNNEADTPDNFQSRRPNTSFCFLDIRSPGLGDTAMYLCATSGPGQYNEQFFGPGTRLTVL.

The chain combines TRBV2 with TRBJ1-4, with TRBD1 identical over 8 bases. Trimming removed 8 bases from V and 8 bases from J; junction bases left unmatched: 7. CDR3 length: 13 amino acids. Per germline, CDR1 SNHLY and CDR2 FYNNEI. CDR3 loop: CASVPGTGEKLFF. The CDR3 region has the DNA TGTGCCAGCGTTCCCGGGACAGGCGAAAAACTGTTTTTT.

The J gene is TRBJ1-2, the V gene TRBV12-3 or TRBV12-4; D is unresolved. V lost 3 bases, J lost 2 bases, and 7 bases lay in between. The CDR3 length is 13 residues. The CDR3 DNA follows: TGTGCCAGCAGTTTTCTTCGAAACTATGGCTACACCTTC. Translation: CASSFLRNYGYTF.

The CDR3 DNA is TGTGCAAGTCGCTTAGGGGACTTAATCTACCCCTACGAGCAGTACTTC. This gives the protein CASRLGDLIYPYEQYF. This rearrangement joins TRBV12-2 to TRBJ2-7; the listed D gene, TRBD2, was not tested against the DNA. TRBV12-2 is noted as a pseudogene. The length of the CDR3 is 16 residues.

CDR3 sequence: CASSLFGTGKGETQYF. CDR3 nucleotide sequence: TGTGCCAGCAGCTTGTTTGGGACAGGGAAGGGAGAGACCCAGTACTTC. The chain joins TRBV5-6 to TRBJ2-5, with 9 positions matching TRBD1. V was clipped by 1 base and J by 4 bases; unmatched bases: 8. This CDR3 region has 16 residues. From germline, CDR1 is SGHDT and CDR2 YYEEEE. Based on the CDR3 plus reference TRBV5-6 and TRBJ2-5, the full variable domain is DAGVTQSPTHLIKTRGQQVTLRCSPKSGHDTVSWYQQALGQGPQFIFQYYEEEERQRGNFPDRFSGHQFPNYSSELNVNALLLGDSALYLCASSLFGTGKGETQYFGPGTRLLVL.

This clone is large within its sample. This sequence joins TRBV19 and TRBJ2-2; TRBD2 is a possible D gene (6 bases). V was shortened by 3 bases and J by 6 bases, with 14 bases between the two germline ends. CDR3 length: 15 residues. Germline V lookup: CDR1 LNHDA, CDR2 SQIVND (reference sequence). CDR3 loop: CASSMGDSESGELFF. In nucleotides, the CDR3 is TGTGCCAGTAGTATGGGGGACTCAGAATCCGGGGAGCTGTTTTTT.

This clone was seen just once. V gene TRBV7-9 combines with J gene TRBJ1-5; no clear D gene. Germline V gene sequence: CDR1 SEHNR, CDR2 FQNEAQ (reference sequence). With 1 base removed from V and 2 bases from J, the gap between germline ends came to 12 bases. The CDR3 length is 16 residues. The CDR3 loop reads CASSLVGPRGNQPQHF. In nucleotides, the CDR3 is TGTGCCAGCAGCTTAGTGGGCCCTAGGGGCAATCAGCCCCAGCATTTT. Full variable domain (remainder filled in from reference TRBV7-9 and TRBJ1-5): DTGVSQNPRHKITKRGQNVTFRCDPISEHNRLYWYRQTLGQGPEFLTYFQNEAQLEKSRLLSDRFSAERPKGSFSTLEIQRTEQGDSAMYLCASSLVGPRGNQPQHFGDGTRLSIL.

The rearrangement uses TRBV24-1 and TRBJ1-1; TRBD1 agrees at 7 bases. V trimming: 5 bases; J trimming: 1 base; junction bases outside the gene matches: 6. Germline CDR1 reads KGHDR; CDR2 reads SFDVKD. This CDR3 comprises 15 residues. The CDR3 protein is CATSGPGQTNTEAFF. In DNA form, the CDR3 reads TGTGCCACCAGTGGCCCGGGACAGACGAACACTGAAGCTTTCTTT.

The V gene is TRBV27, the J gene TRBJ2-1, with 7 bases identical to TRBD2. The CDR3 runs 17 residues. Unmatched junction bases numbered 10, after V lost 5 bases and J lost 0 bases. Per the germline V gene, CDR1 is MNHEY and CDR2 is SMNVEV (reference sequence). CDR3: CASSPLLGGSSYNEQFF. The CDR3 bases are TGTGCCAGCAGTCCGTTACTCGGCGGGAGCTCCTACAATGAGCAGTTCTTC.

V gene TRBV4-2 combines with J gene TRBJ1-1; 8 bases map to TRBD1. Germline CDR1 is LGHNA and CDR2 is YNFKEQ. The CDR3 contains 19 residues. The trim removed 0 bases at V and 1 base at J, leaving 13 bases unmatched. This CDR3 is CASSQEWGRGREGNTEAFF. CDR3 bases: TGTGCCAGCAGCCAAGAGTGGGGCAGGGGGCGCGAAGGGAACACTGAAGCTTTCTTT.

The V and J genes are TRBV7-2 and TRBJ2-5; unclear D gene. The CDR3 loop spans 14 amino acids. Germline V gene sequence: CDR1 SGHTA, CDR2 FQGNSA. V lost 7 bases and J lost 2, with 14 bases in between. In nucleotides, the CDR3 is TGTGCCAGCACCGTGTTCGGGCAGCAAGAGACCCAGTACTTC. Amino acids: CASTVFGQQETQYF. Variable domain in full (rest from reference TRBV7-2 and TRBJ2-5): GAGVSQSPSNKVTEKGKDVELRCDPISGHTALYWYRQSLGQGLEFLIYFQGNSAPDKSGLPSDRFSAERTGGSVSTLTIQRTQQEDSAVYLCASTVFGQQETQYFGPGTRLLVL.

The rearrangement links TRBV16 to TRBJ2-1; D tentatively reads TRBD1 or TRBD2 (5 bases each). The germline V gene has CDR1 KGHSY and CDR2 FQNENV. This CDR3 has 13 amino acids. Trimming removed 0 bases at V and 8 bases at J, with 8 bases between. CDR3 sequence (DNA): TGTGCCAGCAGCCAATCGGGGGATTATGAGCAGTTCTTC. It translates to CASSQSGDYEQFF.

The genes are TRBV18 and TRBJ2-1, with TRBD1 matching over 12 bases. Germline V gene lookup returns CDR1 KGHSH and CDR2 LQKENI. V lost 3 bases to trimming and J lost 8 bases; unmatched junction nucleotides: 5. This CDR3 is built from 15 residues. CDR3 sequence reads: CASSPRDRGLDEQFF. In DNA, the CDR3 is TGTGCCAGCTCACCCCGGGACAGGGGGCTCGATGAGCAGTTCTTC.

This chain connects TRBV19 to TRBJ1-6; D remains unclear. The CDR3 runs 14 residues. CDR1 and CDR2 from the germline V gene are LNHDA and SQIVND (reference sequence). V was shortened by 6 bases and J by 0 bases, with 6 bases between the two germline ends. CDR3 in amino acids: CASRGSSYNSPLHF. The CDR3 nucleotides read TGTGCCAGTAGGGGCAGCTCCTATAATTCACCCCTCCACTTT.

The chain employs TRBV13 and TRBJ2-5, with D perhaps TRBD2 (5 bases). Trimming took 4 bases from V and 2 from J, leaving 11 bases between them. Germline lookup yields CDR1 PRHDT and CDR2 FYEKMQ (reference sequence). This CDR3 contains 14 residues. Here the CDR3 DNA reads TGTGCCAGCAGCTCCCGGACTGAACAAGAGACCCAGTACTTC. Amino acid sequence: CASSSRTEQETQYF.

The rearrangement joins TRBV19 to TRBJ1-5; 7 positions agree with TRBD1. The CDR3 is 15 amino acids. With 5 bases clipped from V and 2 bases from J, the junction kept 6 bases outside the gene matches. The germline V gene has CDR1 LNHDA and CDR2 SQIVND (reference sequence). In DNA form, the CDR3 reads TGTGCCAGTAGTCCCCGGACAGGAGGCAATCAGCCCCAGCATTTT. Translating it yields CASSPRTGGNQPQHF. The full variable domain, its missing parts supplied by reference TRBV19 and TRBJ1-5, is DGGITQSPKYLFRKEGQNVTLSCEQNLNHDAMYWYRQDPGQGLRLIYYSQIVNDFQKGDIAEGYSVSREKKESFPLTVTSAQKNPTAFYLCASSPRTGGNQPQHFGDGTRLSIL.

The chain joins TRBV2 to TRBJ2-7, with 8 positions matching TRBD1. The V gene's germline CDR1 is SNHLY and CDR2 FYNNEI. The ends lost 7 bases at V and 1 base at J; junction bases unmatched: 18. The length of the CDR3 is 18 residues. CDR3 nucleotides: TGTGCCAGCACCCTTCCAAGACAAGACAGGGGTCGGTCCTACGAGCAGTACTTC. Translating it yields CASTLPRQDRGRSYEQYF.

The chain uses TRBV19 and TRBJ2-1; D may be TRBD1 (7 bases). CDR1 is LNHDA, CDR2 SQIVND, per germline (reference sequence). This CDR3 spans 17 amino acids. V lost 2 bases to trimming and J lost 5 bases, with 19 bases between them. The CDR3 DNA follows: TGTGCCAGTAGTATAAGGTGGCAGGGGGGCCAAAACAATGAGCAGTTCTTC. This gives the protein CASSIRWQGGQNNEQFF.

V is TRBV30 and J is TRBJ1-3; 8 nucleotides align to TRBD1. Germline-derived CDR1 and CDR2 are GTSNPN and SVGIG (reference sequence). The ends lost 0 bases at V and 3 bases at J; junction bases unmatched: 10. This CDR3 comprises 17 residues. The CDR3 here is CAWSVRGGRGHGNTIYF. The CDR3 DNA sequence: TGTGCCTGGAGTGTACGAGGAGGCAGGGGGCATGGAAACACCATATATTTT.

The chain uses TRBV28 and TRBJ2-6, with D unresolved. The length of the CDR3 is 17 residues. CDR1 MDHEN and CDR2 SYDVKM come from the germline V gene. Trimming shortened V by 5 bases and J by 0 bases, and 14 bases separated the two germline ends. The DNA for the CDR3 is TGTGCCAGCAGTGAATTCAGGAGATCCTCTGGGGCCAACGTCCTGACTTTC. Translation gives CASSEFRRSSGANVLTF.

This chain connects TRBV5-1 to TRBJ1-1; TRBD1 aligns across 8 bases. After removal of 4 bases from V and 1 base from J, the junction contained 9 bases not matched to a gene. The CDR3 is 16 amino acids. Germline lookup yields CDR1 SGHRS and CDR2 YFSETQ. For the CDR3, the DNA is TGCGCCAGCAGCACTGGGTGGGGACAGGCGAACACTGAAGCTTTCTTT. It encodes CASSTGWGQANTEAFF.

The CDR3 nucleotides are TGTGCCAGCAGTTACCCCGGACAGGGTATGGATGGCTACACCTTC. This codes for CASSYPGQGMDGYTF. This chain connects TRBV6-6 to TRBJ1-2, with 8 bases matching TRBD1. Unmatched junction bases numbered 8, after V lost 2 bases and J lost 6 bases. Germline V gives CDR1 MNHNY, CDR2 SVGAGI (reference sequence). This CDR3 is built from 15 residues.

The rearrangement uses TRBV6-1 and TRBJ1-2; 12 bases match TRBD1. Trimming took 4 bases from V and 3 from J; bases not matched to a gene: 9. The CDR3 spans 17 residues. In germline, CDR1 is MNHNS, CDR2 SASEGT. The CDR3 DNA reads as TGTGCCAGCAGTGTCCGGGACAGGGGGCCAGGGGACTATGGCTACACCTTC. Amino acids: CASSVRDRGPGDYGYTF.

The gene calls are TRBV19 and TRBJ2-2; 7 bases align to TRBD1. V lost 5 bases to trimming and J lost 5 bases; unmatched junction nucleotides: 8. CDR3 length equals 15 residues. The V gene's germline CDR1 is LNHDA and CDR2 SQIVND (reference sequence). CDR3 in DNA: TGTGCCAGTAGTTTCCGACAGGGTTTGACCGGGGAGCTGTTTTTT. Amino acid sequence: CASSFRQGLTGELFF.

The V call is TRBV6-5, the J call TRBJ1-2; 9 bases match TRBD1. The CDR3 length is 14 residues. Trimming at V came to 6 bases and at J to 7 bases, leaving 9 bases not matched to a gene. Germline V gene lookup returns CDR1 MNHEY and CDR2 SVGAGI. CDR3 coding DNA: TGTGCCAGCAGAACAGGGGGCGAGAGGGGTGGCTACACCTTC. This gives the protein CASRTGGERGGYTF.

The CDR3 loop reads CASSADRGGTDTQYF. As DNA, the CDR3 is TGTGCCAGCAGTGCTGACCGGGGGGGCACAGATACGCAGTATTTT. The chain recombines TRBV6-6 with TRBJ2-3; 7 nucleotides match TRBD2. CDR3 length equals 15 residues. Germline lookup yields CDR1 MNHNY and CDR2 SVGAGI (reference sequence). Trimming at V came to 5 bases and at J to 1 base, leaving 6 bases not matched to a gene.

The rearrangement uses TRBV5-4 and TRBJ2-3, with D possibly TRBD2 on 6 matching bases. The V gene lost 3 bases and the J gene lost 3 bases, with 11 bases spanning the gap. This CDR3 comprises 14 residues. Germline-derived CDR1 and CDR2 are SGHNT and YYREEE (reference sequence). CDR3 DNA: TGTGCCAGCAGCTCTACTAGCTCTACAGATACGCAGTATTTT. Encoded protein: CASSSTSSTDTQYF.

This rearrangement joins TRBV7-9 to TRBJ2-5, with D tentatively TRBD2 (6 bases). Deletions cut 8 bases from V and 3 bases from J, with 10 bases between. The CDR3 spans 12 residues. The germline gives CDR1 SEHNR, CDR2 FQNEAQ (reference sequence). CDR3: CASQWGEETQYF. Here the CDR3 DNA reads TGTGCCAGCCAATGGGGGGAAGAGACCCAGTACTTC.